A selection of T cell receptor beta chains follows, all from one sample in a study of human T cells and chemical hapten exposure. MiXCR, run by TCRdb on the RACE reads, gives a single entry per CDR3 protein. This sample yields about 80,000 distinct CDR3 sequences, of which more than 9% are seen a single time; around 1.6% belongs to the top ten. The sample here was whole blood, taken in connection with sensitization to the hapten diphenylcyclopropenone (DPC). Every receptor here comes from a man aged 18 to 35 with alopecia areata. Some clones in this sample may be carry-over from other donors' samples. CDR3s include the opening cysteine and the closing phenylalanine or tryptophan.

CDR3	V	J
CASSPASTEAFF	TRBV7-7	TRBJ1-1
CATWSPGGQGPQHF	TRBV10-3	TRBJ1-5
CASSLVVGQGRFANQPQHF	TRBV7-9	TRBJ1-5
CASSLDSTHNEKLFF	TRBV12-3/TRBV12-4	TRBJ1-4
CSVLQGNTEAFF	TRBV29-1	TRBJ1-1
CASSWDRVGKNIQYF	TRBV6-2/TRBV6-3	TRBJ2-4
CIADSGSPLHF	TRBV20-1	TRBJ1-6
CASSPFGGLETQYF	TRBV6-2/TRBV6-3	TRBJ2-5
CASSGRAVPSVVSTDTQYF	TRBV2	TRBJ2-3
CASSLAGTYKETQYF	TRBV11-2	TRBJ2-5
CASSEGGNTEAFF	TRBV9	TRBJ1-1
CASSPSPEGSSPLHF	TRBV9	TRBJ1-6
CASSPIVEISGNTIYF	TRBV28	TRBJ1-3
CASSLEAGQGNSPLHF	TRBV7-2	TRBJ1-6